This T cell receptor (gamma chain) was documented in a study of Vδ1+ human thymocytes. RNA was extracted from the cells and then reverse transcribed. CDR3 amplicons came from multiplex PCR with pooled V-gene forward and constant-region reverse primers. TCRdb fed the multiplex PCR reads into CATT to redo clone calling. The data contain some 11,000 gamma-chain clones, more than 35% of them seen just once; the ten biggest clones take up 1.5% to 2%. Thymocytes were sorted as CD3+ TCRVdelta1+ TCRVdelta2- after alphabeta T cell depletion. Purity of the sorted Vdelta1+ thymocytes ranged from 98% to 99.6%. This clone was detected a few times. Its cognate antigen is unknown. The study's findings and limits: Thymic delta-chain repertoires held roughly 18% Vdelta2 sequences and few Vdelta3, despite high sort purity. Thymic TRG and TRD repertoires appeared highly polyclonal, with Gaussian CDR3 length distributions.

The CDR3 runs to 15 residues. Losses at the gene ends were 6 bases for V and 1 base for J; bases not matched to a gene: 8. CDR1 is GITISATS and CDR2 is ISYDGTV in the germline V gene (reference sequence). The chain employs TRGV9 and TRGJP1. The TCR was taken from a boy in the first two years of life who had congenital heart surgery. Sequencing was done on a sample of Vdelta1+ gamma-delta thymocytes from the thymus. The subset is: FACS-sorted CD3+ TCRalphabeta- TCRVdelta1+ TCRVdelta2- thymocytes. The DNA of the CDR3 is TGTGCCTTGTGGAAAGGGACTACCACTGGTTGGTTCAAGATATTT. Protein product: CALWKGTTTGWFKIF.